A single sample gave rise to the 3 T cell receptor beta chains below, sequenced in a study of identical twins. MiXCR, run by TCRdb on the 5' RACE reads, gives a single entry per CDR3 protein. The sample has hundreds of thousands of distinct CDR3 sequences; approximately 13% are singletons. This same sample was also part of a study on yellow fever vaccine responses in identical twins.

Sequenced material: PBMCs. Every receptor here comes from a woman younger than 30 in good health.

The chain has TRBV18 and TRBJ1-2; D is perhaps TRBD1 (5 bases). Trimming took off 2 bases at V and 4 bases at J, with 14 bases between the two ends. Germline V gene lookup returns CDR1 KGHSH and CDR2 LQKENI. This CDR3 has 15 amino acids. CDR3 nucleotides: TGTGCCAGCTCACCAGAACAGGTCCACGGCTATGGCTACACCTTC. Amino acids: CASSPEQVHGYGYTF.

In this sample, this clonotype turned up a few times. The J gene is TRBJ1-2, the V gene TRBV28; 11 bases agree with TRBD1. The germline V gene has CDR1 MDHEN and CDR2 SYDVKM. The V and J ends lost 3 bases and 3 bases, in that order; junction bases with no gene match: 9. The CDR3 has 17 amino acids. The CDR3 DNA sequence: TGTGCCAGCAGTTTCCCCGGACAGGGGGCAATTCACTATGGCTACACCTTC. The encoded protein is CASSFPGQGAIHYGYTF.

This clonotype was seen repeatedly, ten times or more. The rearrangement uses TRBV24-1 and TRBJ1-1; D gene uncertain. The CDR3 totals 13 residues. From germline, CDR1 is KGHDR and CDR2 SFDVKD. The V gene lost 1 base and the J gene lost 6 bases, with 8 bases spanning the gap. For the CDR3, the DNA is TGTGCCACCAGTGATTTTGAGGGAGCTGAAGCTTTCTTT. Translating gives CATSDFEGAEAFF.